The 30 T cell receptor beta chains presented below share a single source sample, sequenced in a study of early T cells in non-severe SARS-CoV-2 infection. TCRdb re-called the 5' RACE reads with MiXCR, one entry per CDR3 protein. The data show tens of thousands of distinct CDR3 sequences, 5% to 6% seen once. The sequenced sample consisted of whole blood. The receptors originated from an adult who was a healthcare worker with PCR-confirmed SARS-CoV-2 infection or an uninfected control (not recorded which).

In this sample, this clonotype turned up many times. The chain recombines TRBV29-1 with TRBJ2-1, with D possibly matching TRBD2 (6 bases). CDR1 is SQVTM, CDR2 ANQGSEA, per germline. The CDR3 runs to 12 residues. Trimming took 6 bases from V and 8 from J, leaving 14 bases between them. CDR3 sequence reads: CSVGPGTYEQFF. The DNA for the CDR3 is TGCAGCGTCGGACCCGGGACTTATGAGCAGTTCTTC.

On this clonotype itself: This may stem from a read error, because a much larger clone lies one nucleotide away. The chain has TRBV29-1 and TRBJ1-2; D uncertain. Germline V gene sequence: CDR1 SQVTM, CDR2 ANQGSEA. This CDR3 spans 15 amino acids. Between the trimmed V and J ends, which lost 5 bases and 3 bases, there was a span of 19 bases. DNA for the CDR3: TGCAGCGTTTTGACCTCAACATGGTCTGACTATGGCTACACCTTC. Its translation: CSVLTSTWSDYGYTF.

This clonotype was seen more than once but under ten times. The V gene is TRBV12-3 or TRBV12-4, the J gene TRBJ1-3; no clear D. This CDR3 has 14 amino acids. V was clipped by 5 bases and J by 0 bases, with 8 bases between them. CDR3 bases: TGTGCCAGCAGTGCCCTGAGCTCTGGAAACACCATATATTTT. It translates to CASSALSSGNTIYF.

Turning to this clonotype: This sequence may be a read error, since a much larger clone differs from it by one base. V is TRBV7-2 and J is TRBJ1-2; D ambiguous. CDR1 is SGHTA and CDR2 is FQGNSA in the germline V gene. This CDR3 has 15 amino acids. The CDR3 loop reads CVSSFEGRQPYGYTF. The CDR3 DNA is TGTGTCAGCAGCTTCGAAGGGAGGCAGCCTTATGGCTACACCTTC. Variable domain in full (rest from reference TRBV7-2 and TRBJ1-2): GAGVSQSPSNKVTEKGKDVELRCDPISGHTALYWYRQSLGQGLEFLIYFQGNSAPDKSGLPSDRFSAERTGGSVSTLTIQRTQQEDSAVYLCVSSFEGRQPYGYTFGSGTRLTVV.

This clonotype was seen ten or more times. The J gene is TRBJ1-5, the V gene TRBV20-1; possible D gene TRBD1, 5 bases. CDR1 DFQATT and CDR2 SNEGSKA come from the germline V gene (reference sequence). The length of the CDR3 is 12 residues. V was pared by 6 bases and J by 6 bases, with 12 bases between. CDR3 amino acids: CSAAGEGQPQHF. CDR3 DNA: TGCAGTGCAGCGGGGGAGGGTCAGCCCCAGCATTTT.

This clonotype showed up many times. The rearrangement uses TRBV6-5 and TRBJ2-7, with TRBD1 matching over 8 bases. The CDR3 is 16 amino acids. The trim removed 0 bases at V and 2 bases at J, leaving 6 bases unmatched. Germline V CDR1 and CDR2: MNHEY, SVGAGI. CDR3 protein: CASSYSQGQVAYEQYF. The CDR3 DNA reads TGTGCCAGCAGTTACTCGCAGGGACAGGTGGCCTACGAGCAGTACTTC.

The rearrangement uses TRBV28 and TRBJ2-7; D is perhaps TRBD1 (5 bases). In germline, CDR1 is MDHEN, CDR2 SYDVKM. The V and J ends lost 4 bases and 2 bases respectively, with 9 bases between them. There are 13 residues in the CDR3. This CDR3 reads CASSSQGTYEQYF. The CDR3 DNA reads TGTGCCAGCAGTTCCCAGGGTACCTACGAGCAGTACTTC.

This clonotype was seen ten or more times. This chain uses TRBV29-1 with TRBJ1-2, with D perhaps matching TRBD1 (5 bases). The germline V gene has CDR1 SQVTM and CDR2 ANQGSEA. The V and J ends lost 5 bases and 6 bases respectively, with 13 bases between them. The CDR3 runs 12 residues. The CDR3 bases are TGCAGCGTTTATCGAGGGGCTGATGGCTACACCTTC. Protein product: CSVYRGADGYTF. Using reference TRBV29-1 and TRBJ1-2 for the parts outside the CDR3, the full variable domain is SAVISQKPSRDICQRGTSLTIQCQVDSQVTMMFWYRQQPGQSLTLIATANQGSEATYESGFVIDKFPISRPNLTFSTLTVSNMSPEDSSIYLCSVYRGADGYTFGSGTRLTVV.

This clonotype was recorded at least ten times. The chain carries TRBV25-1 and TRBJ1-1; no reliable D call. The CDR3 loop spans 13 amino acids. Germline V CDR1 and CDR2: MGHDK, SYGVNS. Trimming took 3 bases from V and 4 from J, leaving 9 bases between them. The CDR3 DNA sequence: TGTGCCAGCAGTGACGCCCCGGTCACTGAAGCTTTCTTT. Protein: CASSDAPVTEAFF.

The CDR3, as DNA: TGTGCCAGTAGTATAGTGCGGGGAAGCAATCAGCCCCAGCATTTT. Protein product: CASSIVRGSNQPQHF. The chain has TRBV19 and TRBJ1-5, with D uncertain. Trimming shortened V by 1 base and J by 1 base, and 8 bases separated the two germline ends. The germline CDR1 and CDR2 sequences are LNHDA and SQIVND (reference sequence). The CDR3 totals 15 residues.

The sample holds many counts of this clonotype. This rearrangement joins TRBV28 to TRBJ2-3, with a tentative D call TRBD2 (6 bases). Germline CDR1 and CDR2: MDHEN and SYDVKM. Between the trimmed V and J ends, which lost 4 bases and 2 bases, there was a span of 19 bases. The CDR3 has 17 residues. CDR3 sequence (DNA): TGTGCCAGCAGTTCACCCGTAAGACTAGAAAACACAGATACGCAGTATTTT. Residues: CASSSPVRLENTDTQYF.

There are many counts of this clonotype. This rearrangement joins TRBV6-4 to TRBJ2-1; 12 bases are shared with TRBD2. Germline CDR1 MRHNA, CDR2 SNTAGT. V trimming: 4 bases; J trimming: 5 bases; junction bases outside the gene matches: 3. The CDR3 runs to 15 residues. The CDR3: CASSGLAGADNEQFF. The CDR3 DNA is TGTGCCAGCAGTGGACTAGCGGGGGCTGACAATGAGCAGTTCTTC.

This clonotype turned up a few times. The V gene is TRBV4-1, the J gene TRBJ2-1; TRBD1 matches at 7 bases. CDR3 length: 16 amino acids. Trimming took 4 bases from V and 2 from J; bases not matched to a gene: 8. Germline assignment: CDR1 MGHRA and CDR2 YSYEKL. CDR3 bases: TGCGCCAGCAGCCCAGGGACAGCTCTCACCTACAATGAGCAGTTCTTC. Translation gives CASSPGTALTYNEQFF.

This clonotype has ten or more counts. CDR3 loop: CASSSSGQGATEAFF. The CDR3 DNA is TGTGCCAGCAGTTCATCGGGACAGGGGGCCACTGAAGCTTTCTTT. V and J are TRBV28 and TRBJ1-1; 12 positions agree with TRBD1. J lost 4 bases, V lost 4 bases, and 4 bases had no gene match. This CDR3 spans 15 amino acids. CDR1 and CDR2 from the germline V gene are MDHEN and SYDVKM. The full variable domain, in which reference TRBV28 and TRBJ1-1 provide the parts outside the CDR3, is DVKVTQSSRYLVKRTGEKVFLECVQDMDHENMFWYRQDPGLGLRLIYFSYDVKMKEKGDIPEGYSVSREKKERFSLILESASTNQTSMYLCASSSSGQGATEAFFGQGTRLTVV.

This clonotype was observed many times. The V gene is TRBV7-8, the J gene TRBJ2-3, with D tentatively TRBD1 (5 bases). V gave up 4 bases and J gave up 0 bases, with 8 bases separating them. The CDR3 extends over 14 amino acids. Germline V gene sequence: CDR1 SGHVS, CDR2 FQNEAQ. CDR3 sequence reads: CASSWGLSTDTQYF. The CDR3 nucleotides are TGTGCCAGCAGCTGGGGCCTAAGCACAGATACGCAGTATTTT.

This clonotype was observed at least ten times. This chain joins TRBV12-3 or TRBV12-4 and TRBJ2-1; unclear D gene. V gave up 6 bases and J gave up 0 bases, with 12 bases separating them. The CDR3 has 15 residues. The CDR3 bases are TGTGCCAGCAGCTTCCCCGAAAGCTCCTACAATGAGCAGTTCTTC. It codes for CASSFPESSYNEQFF.

The J gene is TRBJ2-5, the V gene TRBV3-1; D is ambiguous. Trimming cost V 0 bases and J 5 bases, with 7 bases left between them. This CDR3 is 13 amino acids long. CDR1 is LGHDT and CDR2 is YNNKEL in the germline V gene (reference sequence). The CDR3 nucleotides read TGTGCCAGCAGCCAAGATTGGCTGGAGACCCAGTACTTC. Translated, it gives CASSQDWLETQYF.

This clonotype showed up many times. J is TRBJ2-1 and V is TRBV2; possibly TRBD2 for D (6 bases). Trimming stripped 10 bases from V and 8 bases from J, with 15 bases between. CDR1 and CDR2 (germline): SNHLY, FYNNEI. This CDR3 is 12 amino acids long. CDR3 DNA: TGTGCCATCAAGAACGGGGGAGATGAGCAGTTCTTC. As protein: CAIKNGGDEQFF.

The chain has TRBV28 and TRBJ1-5; TRBD1 might be the D (6 bases). CDR3 length: 12 amino acids. V lost 8 bases and J lost 7, with 12 bases in between. CDR1 and CDR2 (germline): MDHEN, SYDVKM. The CDR3 here is CASHSGDQPQHF. The CDR3 DNA follows: TGTGCCAGCCACTCAGGGGACCAGCCCCAGCATTTT.

The chain joins TRBV6-6 to TRBJ2-3; D might be TRBD1 (6 bases). The CDR3 has 15 amino acids. V was shortened by 2 bases and J by 1 base, with 10 bases between the two germline ends. Per germline, CDR1 MNHNY and CDR2 SVGAGI (reference sequence). The CDR3 DNA follows: TGTGCCAGCAGTTACGAGACAGGCGGCACAGATACGCAGTATTTT. Its protein is CASSYETGGTDTQYF.

As regards this clonotype: A much more abundant neighbour one base away suggests this may be a read error. The genes are TRBV29-1 and TRBJ2-3; maybe TRBD1 (5 bases). The CDR3 loop spans 13 amino acids. The V end lost 1 base, the J end lost 2 bases, and 7 bases lay between the germline ends. The V gene's germline CDR1 is SQVTM and CDR2 ANQGSEA. The CDR3 nucleotides are TGCAGCGTTGAAGGACAGACCACAGATACGCAGTATTTT. Translated, it gives CSVEGQTTDTQYF.

This clonotype was detected a few times. The V call is TRBV7-6, the J call TRBJ1-3; no firm D call. With 5 bases removed from V and 2 bases from J, the gap between germline ends came to 10 bases. This CDR3 comprises 14 residues. CDR1 SGHVS and CDR2 FNYEAQ come from the germline V gene. Written as DNA, the CDR3 is TGTGCCAGCAGCGGGTCGGCGGCTGGAAACACCATATATTTT. Residues: CASSGSAAGNTIYF.

This clonotype occurred many times. J is TRBJ2-7 and V is TRBV12-3 or TRBV12-4, with no clear D. The length of the CDR3 is 13 residues. The V end lost 3 bases, the J end lost 1 base, and 7 bases lay between the germline ends. The CDR3 DNA sequence: TGTGCCAGCAGTTTCCGAGGTTCCTACGAGCAGTACTTC. The encoded protein is CASSFRGSYEQYF.

This clonotype has at least ten counts. The chain combines TRBV5-1 with TRBJ1-2; D is possibly TRBD1 (5 bases). Germline V gene sequence: CDR1 SGHRS, CDR2 YFSETQ. The length of the CDR3 is 15 residues. With 5 bases removed from V and 3 bases from J, the gap between germline ends came to 17 bases. The CDR3 coding sequence is TGCGCCAGCAGGCCCGCTTGGATGACAGACTATGGCTACACCTTC. This translates into CASRPAWMTDYGYTF.

This clonotype was observed many times. For the CDR3, the DNA is TGTGCCAGCTCACCCACTCAGACTAGCGGGGGCACCGGGGAGCTGTTTTTT. Its protein product is CASSPTQTSGGTGELFF. J is TRBJ2-2 and V is TRBV18; 12 nucleotides agree with TRBD2. This CDR3 has 17 residues. After removal of 3 bases from V and 4 bases from J, the junction contained 6 bases not matched to a gene. In germline, CDR1 is KGHSH, CDR2 LQKENI.

This clonotype was detected ten times or more. The V gene is TRBV7-3, the J gene TRBJ2-3, with D perhaps TRBD2 (6 bases). Germline values: CDR1 SGHTA, CDR2 FQGTGA. The CDR3 runs 13 residues. V shed 5 bases and J shed 5 bases, with 11 bases lying between them. CDR3 sequence (DNA): TGTGCCAGCAGCCCGATGGGGGGAGATACGCAGTATTTT. It codes for CASSPMGGDTQYF.

This clonotype was seen repeatedly, ten times or more. This sequence joins TRBV12-3 or TRBV12-4 and TRBJ1-3, with D unresolved. Trimming removed 5 bases from V and 4 bases from J, with 6 bases in between. The CDR3 length is 12 residues. CDR3 region: CASSILGNTIYF. The DNA for the CDR3 is TGTGCCAGCAGTATACTCGGAAACACCATATATTTT.

The sample holds a few counts of this clonotype. This sequence joins TRBV5-1 and TRBJ2-2; D might be TRBD2 (5 bases). V lost 4 bases and J lost 4, with 11 bases in between. The CDR3 totals 14 residues. Looked up from germline, CDR1 is SGHRS and CDR2 is YFSETQ. The CDR3, as DNA: TGCGCCAGCAGCCTGACTAAACCCACCGGGGAGCTGTTTTTT. This gives the protein CASSLTKPTGELFF. The full variable domain, completed using reference TRBV5-1 and TRBJ2-2, is KAGVTQTPRYLIKTRGQQVTLSCSPISGHRSVSWYQQTPGQGLQFLFEYFSETQRNKGNFPGRFSGRQFSNSRSEMNVSTLELGDSALYLCASSLTKPTGELFFGEGSRLTVL.

The V and J genes are TRBV3-1 and TRBJ2-1; the D is unclear. The germline V and J ends were trimmed by 0 bases and 1 base, with 7 bases remaining between them. This CDR3 is 15 amino acids long. The germline V gene encodes CDR1 LGHDT and CDR2 YNNKEL (reference sequence). In DNA form, the CDR3 reads TGTGCCAGCAGCCAAGACCTTACATCCTACAATGAGCAGTTCTTC. Translation: CASSQDLTSYNEQFF.

This clonotype was detected a few times. The V call is TRBV20-1, the J call TRBJ2-5; D unresolved. This CDR3 has 15 residues. Trimming removed 0 bases from V and 1 base from J, with 12 bases in between. CDR1 DFQATT and CDR2 SNEGSKA come from the germline V gene (reference sequence). Here the CDR3 reads CSARDLLQPQETQYF. CDR3 sequence (DNA): TGCAGTGCTAGAGATTTGTTGCAGCCCCAAGAGACCCAGTACTTC.